This T cell receptor (beta chain) comes out of a study of CD8 T cells in Susac syndrome. The T cells that were sequenced for TCR beta were CD8+ and CD4+ cells from blood. Controls were drawn from healthy donors and were matched for age and sex. Roughly 0.5 to 1 ug RNA was reverse transcribed with random hexamers. Using its own MiXCR run on the immunoSEQ multiplex PCR reads, TCRdb lists one record per CDR3 protein. Of 100,000 to 150,000 distinct CDR3 sequences listed, 90% to 95% are singletons. Germline V CDR1 and CDR2: MNHNY, SVGAGI (reference sequence). V lost 9 bases and J lost 5; bases outside the gene matches: 4. The CDR3 loop spans 12 amino acids.

The source is a human donor in good health. The chain employs TRBV6-6 and TRBJ1-5; 7 bases line up with TRBD1. Specimen: CD4+ T cells from PBMCs. The DNA for the CDR3 is TGTGCCAGTGGACAGGCGTATCAGCCCCAGCATTTT. Its translation is CASGQAYQPQHF.